This T cell receptor beta chain stems from a study of CD4+ T cells in melanoma (dated 2022 in TCRdb). Regarding the complete study: The study investigated neoantigen-specific CD4+ T cells in human melanoma.

The library was obtained by the immunoSEQ multiplex PCR assay. This is the immuneACCESS table as TCRdb keeps it, with only in-frame sequences that have V and J called. A part of the clones is gone; compared with another copy, unresolved V genes explain less than half, and the rest is unexplained. Within this sample are roughly 10,000 clones, with about three fifths of them counted one time only. The ten biggest clones cover more than 8% of the sample. The donors were melanoma patients. This clone is judged medium-sized (0.01 to 0.1%). Which antigen it targets is not known. No base-level quality is on record; no much larger clone is a single base apart. What the authors observed across the whole study: According to the report, neoantigen-specific CD4+ T cells in melanoma displayed diverse differentiation states. The report described a correlation between neoantigen-specific CD4+ T cells and the function of CD8+ T cells, macrophages and B cells.

The trim is 1 base for V and 7 bases for J, with a gap of 7 bases between the germline ends. From cysteine to phenylalanine, the CDR3 is 11 amino acids long. Just the 33-base CDR3 DNA is kept, in frame starting at base 1. From a lookup of the germline V gene (reference sequence), CDR1 and CDR2 are GTSNPN and SVGIG. The clonotype originates from a human donor with melanoma. The source material was cells from a culture (not recorded whether cultured in vitro). The sequence is built from TRBV30 and TRBJ1-2, with no reliable assignment of the D segment. In nucleotide form, the sequence is TGTGCCTGGAGTGCTTACAGTGGCTACACCTTC. Its protein product is CAWSAYSGYTF.